This T cell receptor beta chain was observed in a study of CD8 T cells in ankylosing spondylitis. Study findings and constraints: Both synovial fluid and blood in reactive arthritis had previously been reported to carry some motif variants. A CD8+ phenotype characterized the disease-linked clones, which were relatively rare in peripheral blood. Within ankylosing spondylitis blood, a TCR beta motif made up of several highly homologous variants appeared to be characteristic. The study looked at matched synovial fluid samples from ankylosing spondylitis patients. Disease-linked clones were reported to be significantly enriched there.

TCR beta libraries were made by quantitative 5'-RACE with molecular barcodes. TCRdb re-analysed the 5' RACE reads in MiXCR, keeping a single row per CDR3 protein. In the table there are about 440,000 distinct CDR3 sequences, roughly 15% of which are singletons. With 4 bases removed from V and 7 bases from J, the gap between germline ends came to 11 bases. The germline V gene encodes CDR1 SNHLY and CDR2 FYNNEI. CDR3 length: 14 amino acids. This clonotype showed up just a few times. The antigen is undetermined. The source is a male donor with ankylosing spondylitis. V is TRBV2 and J is TRBJ1-6, with D possibly being TRBD1 (5 bases). Specimen: blood, either unsorted or a sorted T cell fraction (not recorded which). CDR3 sequence (DNA): TGTGCCAGCAGTGGAGGGGAGAGAAATTCACCCCTCCACTTT. Translated, it gives CASSGGERNSPLHF. Filled out from reference TRBV2 and TRBJ1-6, the complete variable domain reads EPEVTQTPSHQVTQMGQEVILRCVPISNHLYFYWYRQILGQKVEFLVSFYNNEISEKSEIFDDQFSVERPDGSNFTLKIRSTKLEDSAMYFCASSGGERNSPLHFGNGTRLTVT.